Listed below are T cell receptor beta chains from one sample, sequenced in a study of blood T cell repertoires in COVID-19. TCRdb keeps only in-frame clones here, not all; method: immunoSEQ multiplex PCR. The profile shows under 150,000 clones, around 89% of them singletons. Material: PBMCs or T cells enriched from blood (not recorded which). These receptors were collected from a woman aged 30 to 39 with acute COVID-19. Both conserved end residues are part of each CDR3. A D gene is named only where the DNA matches it firmly. Size is stated for part of the rows, as once, few or many counts, or as a class when the clone is expanded.

v_call	d_call	clone_size	j_call	cdr3_nt	cdr3_aa
TRBV3-1/TRBV3-2	-	-	TRBJ2-7	TGTGCCAGCAGCCAAGACCCCGGGAGTATGACCTACGAGCAGTACTTC	CASSQDPGSMTYEQYF
TRBV19	-	once	TRBJ1-1	TGTGCCAGTAGCTGGGGGACAACATCTGAAGCTTTCTTT	CASSWGTTSEAFF
TRBV13	-	-	TRBJ2-7	TGTGCCAGCAGCTATTCTACAGGCTGGAGCTCCTACGAGCAGTACTTC	CASSYSTGWSSYEQYF
TRBV4-1	-	-	TRBJ2-7	TGCGCCAGCAGCCAAGATGTCGGCAGGCTTGAGCAGTACTTC	CASSQDVGRLEQYF
TRBV6-4	-	-	TRBJ1-5	TGTGCCAGCAGTGCGGAGGGGAATCAGCCCCAGCATTTT	CASSAEGNQPQHF
TRBV10-3	-	-	TRBJ1-3	TGTGCCAGTAAACGGGAGAGCTCTGGAAACACCATATATTTT	CASKRESSGNTIYF
TRBV9	-	-	TRBJ2-2	TGTGCCAGCAGCGGACAGGGTATTGGACTAGCCTCTTCCGGGGAGCTGTTTTTT	CASSGQGIGLASSGELFF
TRBV6-4	TRBD1	-	TRBJ2-1	TGTGCCAGCAGTGACTGGGGTTCAGGGGGCAATGAGCAGTTCTTC	CASSDWGSGGNEQFF
TRBV3-1/TRBV3-2	TRBD2	once	TRBJ2-1	TGTGCCAGCAGCCAAGAGCGGGCTAGCGGTCGATTAGACAATGAGCAGTTCTTC	CASSQERASGRLDNEQFF
TRBV5-5	-	-	TRBJ1-5	TGTGCCAGCAGCTTGGAAGGTTTTCCAGGGTCCCAGCATTTT	CASSLEGFPGSQHF
TRBV27	-	-	TRBJ2-7	TGTGCCAGCAGTTTATTCCCGGACAGCACGGAAGAGCAGTACTTC	CASSLFPDSTEEQYF
TRBV7-2	TRBD2	-	TRBJ2-7	TGTGCCAGCAGCTTAGTTAGCGGGAGTGCCTCCTACGAGCAGTACTTC	CASSLVSGSASYEQYF
TRBV11-2	TRBD2	-	TRBJ2-1	TGTGCCAGCAGCCCCATAGCGGGAGGAGGTGGAGTGTTTGGTTATGAGCAGTTCTTC	CASSPIAGGGGVFGYEQFF
TRBV28	TRBD1	-	TRBJ1-6	TGTGCCAGCAGCCATTATCGACAGGGATATAATTCACCCCTCCACTTT	CASSHYRQGYNSPLHF
TRBV4-2	TRBD2	-	TRBJ2-1	TGTGCCAGCAGCCCGGGGACTAGCGGGGATGAGCAGTTCTTC	CASSPGTSGDEQFF
TRBV4-3	-	-	TRBJ2-7	TGCGCCAGCAGCGAGACGGACAGACTCTCCTACGAGCAGTACTTC	CASSETDRLSYEQYF
TRBV3-1/TRBV3-2	-	-	TRBJ1-5	TGTGCCAGCACCACAAAAGGCCTCATCGAGGCCAATCAGCCCCAGCATTTT	CASTTKGLIEANQPQHF
TRBV29-1	TRBD2	-	TRBJ2-5	TGCAGCGTTGAAGTTCTAGCGGGCCAAGAGACCCAGTACTTC	CSVEVLAGQETQYF
TRBV7-9	TRBD2	-	TRBJ2-1	TGTGCCAGCAGCTCTCCGGGACTAGGGCAGATCTATGAGCAGTTCTTC	CASSSPGLGQIYEQFF
TRBV2	-	-	TRBJ2-1	TGTGCCAGCAGGGAGGGGCCTATGGAGGAGCAGTTCTTC	CASREGPMEEQFF
TRBV5-1	TRBD1	-	TRBJ1-2	TGCGCCAGCAGTCCCCGGGACAGGGGGTATGGCTACACCTTC	CASSPRDRGYGYTF
TRBV30	-	-	TRBJ1-6	TGTGCCTGGAGTGCCCCGGGAAGCTATAATTCACCCCTCCACTTT	CAWSAPGSYNSPLHF
TRBV11-2	-	-	TRBJ2-2	TGTGCCAGCAGCTTAGTCGTCTCGGGGAAAGGGGAGCTGTTTTTT	CASSLVVSGKGELFF
TRBV7-7	-	-	TRBJ2-2	TGTGCTAGCAGCTTAGAGGGACAACCTTGGGCCGGGGAGCTGTTTTTT	CASSLEGQPWAGELFF
TRBV28	TRBD1	-	TRBJ2-7	TGTGCCAGCGGGGGACAGGGCTGGTACGAGCAGTACTTC	CASGGQGWYEQYF
TRBV30	TRBD1	-	TRBJ1-6	TGTGCCTGGAGTGATGGGACAGCTAATTCACCCCTCCACTTT	CAWSDGTANSPLHF
TRBV4-2	-	-	TRBJ2-1	TGTGCCAGCAGCCAAGAAGGGACTGGCTCCATGGAGCAGTTCTTC	CASSQEGTGSMEQFF
TRBV7-6	TRBD2	-	TRBJ2-5	TGTGCCAGCAGTAAAAGAGGGGCACTGGGGGAGGGATGGGAGACCCAGTACTTC	CASSKRGALGEGWETQYF
TRBV27	TRBD2	-	TRBJ2-1	TGTGCCAGCAGTCGGACGGGACTAGCGGACTACAATGAGCAGTTCTTC	CASSRTGLADYNEQFF
TRBV27	TRBD1	-	TRBJ1-6	TGTGCCAGCAGCAGGGGGCGAACACCCCTCCACTTT	CASSRGRTPLHF
TRBV5-3	TRBD1	-	TRBJ1-1	TGTGCCAGAAGCTTAGTTCCGGGACAGGGAATGAACACTGAAGCTTTCTTT	CARSLVPGQGMNTEAFF
TRBV9	TRBD2	-	TRBJ2-1	TGTGCCAGCAGCGTAGGGCTAGCGGGAACCTACAATGAGCAGTTCTTC	CASSVGLAGTYNEQFF
TRBV2	-	-	TRBJ1-1	TGTGCCAGCAGCTTCGAGGGTAGTGGGACTGAAGCTTTCTTT	CASSFEGSGTEAFF
TRBV13	-	-	TRBJ1-1	TGTGCCAGCAGTCCCCCAACTAACACTGAAGCTTTCTTT	CASSPPTNTEAFF
TRBV7-3	-	-	TRBJ1-1	TGTGCCAGCAGCTTAATGGCAGGTGTCACTGAAGCTTTCTTT	CASSLMAGVTEAFF
TRBV6-2/TRBV6-3	TRBD1	-	TRBJ1-5	TGTGCCAGCAGTATACAGGGGGATCATCAGCCCCAGCATTTT	CASSIQGDHQPQHF
TRBV7-7	TRBD2	-	TRBJ2-3	TGTGCTAGCAGCTCTCTCGGGCGGGAGGGACCAGATACGCAGTATTTT	CASSSLGREGPDTQYF
TRBV7-2	TRBD1	-	TRBJ2-4	TGTGCCAGCAGCTTGGACAGGGCGGGTGGGTCCAAAAACATTCAGTACTTC	CASSLDRAGGSKNIQYF
TRBV4-2	TRBD1	-	TRBJ2-6	TGTGCCAGCAGCCAAGACCCGGGACAGGGGGCTTCTGGGGCCAACGTCCTGACTTTC	CASSQDPGQGASGANVLTF
TRBV7-2	TRBD2	-	TRBJ2-7	TGTGCCAGCAGCTTAGGGGGGACTAGCGTCTACGAGCAGTACTTC	CASSLGGTSVYEQYF
TRBV18	TRBD1	-	TRBJ1-2	TGTGCCAGCTCACCTCCGGCAGGGGGCTTGACTAACTATGGCTACACCTTC	CASSPPAGGLTNYGYTF
TRBV5-8	-	-	TRBJ2-3	TGTGCCAGCAGCTTGGTTTCGGATACGCAGTATTTT	CASSLVSDTQYF
TRBV4-1	TRBD2	few	TRBJ2-7	TGCGCCAGCAGCCCGGGGGGGTCCGTACGCGAGCAGTACTTC	CASSPGGSVREQYF
TRBV7-8	TRBD1	-	TRBJ1-1	TGTGCCAGCAGCTTAGCGGGACAGGGGGCGGGGAGGACTGAAGCTTTCTTT	CASSLAGQGAGRTEAFF
TRBV19	-	-	TRBJ1-6	TGTGCCAGTAGTATAGCGTCTGGGAGGGCGTCTTCACCCCTCCACTTT	CASSIASGRASSPLHF
TRBV10-3	TRBD2	-	TRBJ2-1	TGTGCCATCAGTGAGAACCTAGCGGGGTACAATGAGCAGTTCTTC	CAISENLAGYNEQFF
TRBV19	-	-	TRBJ2-1	TGTGCCAGTAGTATTAAGACTCAACCCCTCTACAATGAGCAGTTCTTC	CASSIKTQPLYNEQFF
TRBV10-3	TRBD1	once	TRBJ1-2	TGTGCCATCAACCCGGGACAGAGAGACTATGGCTACACCTTC	CAINPGQRDYGYTF
TRBV28	-	-	TRBJ1-2	TGTGCCAGCAGTTTAAACAGTAACTATGGCTACACCTTC	CASSLNSNYGYTF
TRBV19	-	-	TRBJ2-1	TGTGCCAGTAGTAGCACAGGGGGGGTGGATGAGCAGTTCTTC	CASSSTGGVDEQFF
TRBV7-9	-	-	TRBJ2-3	TGTGCCAGCAGCTCGACAGGGACTAGCACAGATACGCAGTATTTT	CASSSTGTSTDTQYF
TRBV4-3	TRBD1	-	TRBJ1-2	TGCGCCAGCAGCCCGGGACAGGGGGCCCCTTATGGCTACACCTTC	CASSPGQGAPYGYTF
TRBV20-1	TRBD1	once	TRBJ1-2	TGCAGTGCTAGTTTCACAGGGGCCTATGGCTACACCTTC	CSASFTGAYGYTF
TRBV25-1	-	-	TRBJ2-3	TGTGCCAGCAGTTCGAATTGGGAGAGCACGCAGTATTTT	CASSSNWESTQYF
TRBV10-3	-	-	TRBJ1-2	TGTGCCATCAGTGATATTAGTACTAGAGGCTACACCTTC	CAISDISTRGYTF
TRBV28	-	-	TRBJ1-1	TGTGCCAGCAGTTCACCAGGGGTGACTGAAGCTTTCTTT	CASSSPGVTEAFF
TRBV29-1	-	once	TRBJ1-1	TGCAGCGTTAATCCACAGGGTGTAGCTTTCTTT	CSVNPQGVAFF
TRBV12-2	-	-	TRBJ2-7	TGTGCAAGTCGCTTACGGGACAGCAGGACTAGCGGGAGGGGGGTTTGCGAGCAGTACTTC	CASRLRDSRTSGRGVCEQYF
TRBV19	TRBD1	-	TRBJ1-5	TGTGCCAGTCATCGGACAGGGTTTCAGCCCCAGCATTTT	CASHRTGFQPQHF